The sequence of this T cell receptor (beta chain) was determined in a study of control samples from healthy donors and cancer patients. CDR3 size: 13 residues. J was trimmed by 8 bases and V by 6 bases; bases with no gene match: 8. Generated by immunoSEQ multiplex PCR, the TCRdb table keeps only in-frame clones and is missing some. In the table there are 150,000 to 180,000 clones, over 90% of which are singletons. The receptor was isolated from a man in his forties or fifties in good health. The sequencing sample was made of blood. The chain uses TRBV12-3 or TRBV12-4 and TRBJ1-2, with 8 bases aligning to TRBD1. In DNA, the CDR3 is TGTGCCAGCAGGTCGACAGGGGTTTACGGCTACACCTTC. As protein: CASRSTGVYGYTF.